This entry concerns a single T cell receptor beta chain. Its antigen is still unknown. Among the 110 or so subjects of the validation cohort, separate from the approximately 700-subject first cohort, were the donors. The data were taken from a study of cytomegalovirus exposure and HLA in healthy donors. Across the whole study: Later, an analysis reported that the approximately 120 validation repertoires had used the same platform as the approximately 720 first-cohort repertoires.

Some clones are missing from TCRdb's copy, which holds only in-frame ones; the method was immunoSEQ multiplex PCR. The sample contains some 54,000 clones, 90% of which appear only once. Per the germline V gene, CDR1 is KGHSH and CDR2 is LQKENI. The V end was cut by 5 bases, the J end by 8 bases, with 16 bases between. The CDR3 length is 14 residues. Overall study findings and caveats: Whilst most TCR sequences proved rare, a subset of public TCRs occurred across many donors.

Sample: PBMCs. This chain joins TRBV18 and TRBJ2-1; D ambiguous. The TCR originated in a man aged 18 to 30 in good health and CMV-seronegative. The CDR3 DNA is TGTGCCAGCTCATACACCGTCCGGGTGGATGAGCAGTTCTTC. Amino acids: CASSYTVRVDEQFF.